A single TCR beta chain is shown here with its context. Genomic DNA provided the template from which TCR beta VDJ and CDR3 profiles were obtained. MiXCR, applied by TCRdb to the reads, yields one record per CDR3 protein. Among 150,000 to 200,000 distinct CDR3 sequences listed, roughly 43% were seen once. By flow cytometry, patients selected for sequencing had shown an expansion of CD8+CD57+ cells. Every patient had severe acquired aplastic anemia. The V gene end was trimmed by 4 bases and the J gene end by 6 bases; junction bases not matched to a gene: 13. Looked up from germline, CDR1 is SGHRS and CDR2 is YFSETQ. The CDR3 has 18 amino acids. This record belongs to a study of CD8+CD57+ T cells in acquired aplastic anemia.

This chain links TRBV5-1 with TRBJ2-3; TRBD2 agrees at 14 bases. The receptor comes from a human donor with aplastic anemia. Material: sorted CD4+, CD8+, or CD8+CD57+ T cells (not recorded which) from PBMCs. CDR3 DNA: TGCGCCAGCAGCCCGTGGGGACTAGCGGGAGAAAGTCCGGATACGCAGTATTTT. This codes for CASSPWGLAGESPDTQYF.